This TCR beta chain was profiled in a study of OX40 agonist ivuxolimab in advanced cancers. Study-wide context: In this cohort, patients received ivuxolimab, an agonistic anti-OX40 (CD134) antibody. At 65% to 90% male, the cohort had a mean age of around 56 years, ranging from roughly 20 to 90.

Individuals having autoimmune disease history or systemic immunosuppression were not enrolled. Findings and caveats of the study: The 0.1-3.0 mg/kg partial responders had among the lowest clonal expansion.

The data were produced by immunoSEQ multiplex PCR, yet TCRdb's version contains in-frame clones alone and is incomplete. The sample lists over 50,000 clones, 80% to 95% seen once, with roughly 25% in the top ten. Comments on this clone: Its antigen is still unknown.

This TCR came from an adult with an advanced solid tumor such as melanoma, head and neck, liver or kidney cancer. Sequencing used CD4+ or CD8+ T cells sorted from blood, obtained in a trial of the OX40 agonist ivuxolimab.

This CDR3 reads CASSLGLAGEFRQETQYF. For the CDR3, the DNA is TGCGCCAGCAGCCTCGGACTAGCGGGAGAATTTCGTCAAGAGACCCAGTACTTC. The chain is built from TRBV5-1 and TRBJ2-5, with 13 positions matching TRBD2. J gave up 2 bases and V 4 bases, and 11 bases lay outside the gene matches. CDR3 length: 18 amino acids. Germline CDR1 is SGHRS and CDR2 is YFSETQ.